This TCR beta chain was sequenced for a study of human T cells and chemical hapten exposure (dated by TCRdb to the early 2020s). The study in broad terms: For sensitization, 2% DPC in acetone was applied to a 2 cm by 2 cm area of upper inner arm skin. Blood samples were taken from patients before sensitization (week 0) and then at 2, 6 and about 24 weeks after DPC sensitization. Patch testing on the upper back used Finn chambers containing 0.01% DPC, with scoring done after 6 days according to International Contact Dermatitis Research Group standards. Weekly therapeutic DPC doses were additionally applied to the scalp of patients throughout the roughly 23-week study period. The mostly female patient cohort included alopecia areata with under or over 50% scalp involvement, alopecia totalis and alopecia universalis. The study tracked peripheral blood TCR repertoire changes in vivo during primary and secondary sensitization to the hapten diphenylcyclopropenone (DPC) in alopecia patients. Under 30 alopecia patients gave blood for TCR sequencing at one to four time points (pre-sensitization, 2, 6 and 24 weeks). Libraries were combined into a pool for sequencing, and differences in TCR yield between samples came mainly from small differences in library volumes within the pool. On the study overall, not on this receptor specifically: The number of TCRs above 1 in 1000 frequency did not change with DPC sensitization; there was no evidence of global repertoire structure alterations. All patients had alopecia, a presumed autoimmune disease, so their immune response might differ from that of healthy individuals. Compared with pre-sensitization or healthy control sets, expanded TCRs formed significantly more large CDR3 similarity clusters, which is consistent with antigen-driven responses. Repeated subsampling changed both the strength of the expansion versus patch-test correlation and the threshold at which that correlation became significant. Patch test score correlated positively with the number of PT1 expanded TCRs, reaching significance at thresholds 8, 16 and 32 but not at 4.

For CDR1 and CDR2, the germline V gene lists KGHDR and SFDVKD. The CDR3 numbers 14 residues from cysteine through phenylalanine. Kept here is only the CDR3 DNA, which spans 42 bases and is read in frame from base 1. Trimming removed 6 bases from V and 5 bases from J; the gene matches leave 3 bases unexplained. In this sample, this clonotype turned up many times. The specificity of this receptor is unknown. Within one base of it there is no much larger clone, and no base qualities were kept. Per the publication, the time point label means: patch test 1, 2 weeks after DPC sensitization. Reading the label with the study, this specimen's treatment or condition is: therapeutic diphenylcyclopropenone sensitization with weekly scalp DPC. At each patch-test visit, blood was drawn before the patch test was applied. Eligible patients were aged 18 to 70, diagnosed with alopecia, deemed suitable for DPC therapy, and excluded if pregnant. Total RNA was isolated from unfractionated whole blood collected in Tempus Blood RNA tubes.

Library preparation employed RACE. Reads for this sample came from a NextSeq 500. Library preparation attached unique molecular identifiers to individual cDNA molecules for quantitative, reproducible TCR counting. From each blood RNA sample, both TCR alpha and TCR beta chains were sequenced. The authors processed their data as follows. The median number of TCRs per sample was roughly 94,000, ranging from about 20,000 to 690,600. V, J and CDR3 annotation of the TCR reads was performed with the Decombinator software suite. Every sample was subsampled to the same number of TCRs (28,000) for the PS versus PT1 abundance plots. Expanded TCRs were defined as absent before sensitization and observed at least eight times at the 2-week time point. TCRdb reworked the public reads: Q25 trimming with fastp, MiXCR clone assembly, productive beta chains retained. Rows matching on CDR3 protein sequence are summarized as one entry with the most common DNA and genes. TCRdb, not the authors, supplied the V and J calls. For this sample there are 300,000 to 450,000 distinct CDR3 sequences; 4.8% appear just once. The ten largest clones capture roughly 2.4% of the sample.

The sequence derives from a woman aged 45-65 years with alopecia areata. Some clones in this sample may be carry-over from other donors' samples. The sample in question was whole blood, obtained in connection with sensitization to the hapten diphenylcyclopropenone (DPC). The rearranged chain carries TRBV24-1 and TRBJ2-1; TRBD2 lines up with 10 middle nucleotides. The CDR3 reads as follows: CATSLAGVDNEQFF. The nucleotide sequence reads TGTGCCACCAGTCTAGCGGGAGTCGACAATGAGCAGTTCTTC.